A selection of T cell receptor beta chains follows, all from one sample in a study of T cell clonotyping in hematopoietic cell transplantation. Data came from immunoSEQ multiplex PCR; TCRdb stores just in-frame clones and leaves some out. Of around 45,000 clones detected, roughly 80% appear once; the ten largest clones hold 4% to 5.5%. Sequenced here: peripheral blood mononuclear cells, sampled before stem cell transplant. These TCRs come from a man in his 60s with myelodysplastic syndrome. Some clones in this sample may be carry-over from other donors' samples. Both conserved end residues are part of each CDR3. D genes are given only for firm matches. Size is omitted from some rows. Given values are once, few, many or a class for expanded clones.

V gene	clone size	CDR3 length	D gene	J gene	CDR3 DNA	CDR3 protein
TRBV6-6	few	14	.	TRBJ2-2	TGTGCCAGCACAAGACAGGCGAACACCGGGGAGCTGTTTTTT	CASTRQANTGELFF
TRBV2	once	15	.	TRBJ2-7	TGTGCCAGCAGACCTGTGGGGGCGGGGAAGGACGAGCAGTACTTC	CASRPVGAGKDEQYF
TRBV2	.	15	.	TRBJ2-1	TGTGCCAGCAGTGAATGGGGCCGTGCCTACAATGAGCAGTTCTTC	CASSEWGRAYNEQFF
TRBV7-9	few	14	TRBD1	TRBJ1-6	TGTGCCAGCAGCTTTAGACAGGGTAATTCACCCCTCCACTTT	CASSFRQGNSPLHF
TRBV6-6	.	11	.	TRBJ2-7	TGTGCCAGCAGTGAGACCAGCAAGTGGGTCTTC	CASSETSKWVF
TRBV7-2	.	14	.	TRBJ2-2	TGTGCCAGCAGCTTCGACCCAGGCACCGGGGAGCTGTTTTTT	CASSFDPGTGELFF
TRBV6-5	.	15	.	TRBJ2-5	TGTGCCAGCAGTTACTCCGGGGGAAACGAAGAGACCCAGTACTTC	CASSYSGGNEETQYF
TRBV5-6	.	17	TRBD1	TRBJ2-7	TGTGCCAGCAGAATGAGGCGGACAGGCCTTCAGGACTACGAGCAGTACTTC	CASRMRRTGLQDYEQYF
TRBV4-3	.	15	.	TRBJ1-1	TGCGCCAGCAGCCCCGCTTTGAACATGAACACTGAAGCTTTCTTT	CASSPALNMNTEAFF
TRBV7-2	once	15	.	TRBJ2-7	TGTGCCAGCAGACGTTCGGGGACGGTCTCCTACGAGCAGTACTTC	CASRRSGTVSYEQYF
TRBV5-6	.	15	TRBD1	TRBJ1-5	TGTGCCAGCAGCTTTGGATGGGACAGGGTTCAGCCCCAGCATTTT	CASSFGWDRVQPQHF
TRBV21-1	.	12	.	TRBJ1-1	TGTGCCAGCAGGGACCCGAACACTGAAGCTTTCTTT	CASRDPNTEAFF
TRBV19	.	13	TRBD2	TRBJ2-7	TGTGCCAGTAGGGCTAGCGGGGGGTACGAGCAGTACTTC	CASRASGGYEQYF
TRBV19	.	12	.	TRBJ2-2	TGTGCCAGTAGCCGCGGATCCGGGGAGCTGTTTTTT	CASSRGSGELFF
TRBV11-3	.	15	.	TRBJ2-5	TGTGCCAGCAGCTTAGGGACAGCAATCCAAGAGACCCAGTACTTC	CASSLGTAIQETQYF
TRBV28	.	17	TRBD1	TRBJ1-2	TGTGCCAGCAGTTTCTTTGCCCGGGGACAGGGTGTTGAGGGCTACACCTTC	CASSFFARGQGVEGYTF
TRBV19	.	14	.	TRBJ2-7	TGTGCCAGTAGTATCCGCAGTCAGGGACGCGAGCAGTACTTC	CASSIRSQGREQYF
TRBV7-2	.	15	.	TRBJ1-6	TGTGCCAGCAGCTTAGCGGCAGGGAATAATTCACCCCTCCACTTT	CASSLAAGNNSPLHF
TRBV7-3	.	14	.	TRBJ1-1	TGTGCCAGCAGCTTATTGGGGGGAGATACTGAAGCTTTCTTT	CASSLLGGDTEAFF
TRBV4-3	once	16	.	TRBJ2-1	TGCGCCAGCAGCCAAGAGCCGAGACCCGTCTACAATGAGCAGTTCTTC	CASSQEPRPVYNEQFF
TRBV18	.	13	.	TRBJ2-1	TGTGCCAGCTCACCAGAAGGGGGCAATGAGCAGTTCTTC	CASSPEGGNEQFF
TRBV5-1	.	14	TRBD1	TRBJ2-2	TGCGCCAGCAGCTTTGTGGACAGGGCCGGGGAGCTGTTTTTT	CASSFVDRAGELFF
TRBV10-3	.	13	TRBD2	TRBJ2-7	TGTGCCATTAGAGCGGGGGGCCACTACGAGCAGTACTTC	CAIRAGGHYEQYF
TRBV19	few	13	.	TRBJ2-1	TGTGCCAGTAGTATCGCTTTATACAATGAGCAGTTCTTC	CASSIALYNEQFF
TRBV27	.	14	TRBD1	TRBJ2-7	TGTGCCAGCAGCAGGACAGGGCTTACCTACGAGCAGTACTTC	CASSRTGLTYEQYF
TRBV2	.	14	.	TRBJ1-4	TGTGCCAGCAGAGAATCTGGGGCTAATGAAAAACTGTTTTTT	CASRESGANEKLFF
TRBV5-6	.	13	.	TRBJ1-4	TGTGCCAGCAGCAAAATGAACGGCGAAAAACTGTTTTTT	CASSKMNGEKLFF
TRBV29-1	.	11	.	TRBJ1-2	TGCAGCGTTGACGCGGGCGGAGGCTACACCTTC	CSVDAGGGYTF
TRBV27	.	16	TRBD1	TRBJ2-1	TGTGCCAGCAGTTTAAGAGGTCAGGGGGTGGACAATGAGCAGTTCTTC	CASSLRGQGVDNEQFF
TRBV25-1	.	14	.	TRBJ1-5	TGTGCCAGCAGTGTCCCAGGGTCAAATCAGCCCCAGCATTTT	CASSVPGSNQPQHF
TRBV6-5	medium-sized	14	.	TRBJ2-7	TGTGCCAGCAGTTACTCGGACAGCTCCTACGAGCAGTACTTC	CASSYSDSSYEQYF
TRBV19	.	13	.	TRBJ1-5	TGTGCCAGTGGTTGGCTCGGCAATCAGCCCCAGCATTTT	CASGWLGNQPQHF
TRBV18	.	15	TRBD1	TRBJ2-7	TGTGCCAGCTCACCAGCAGGGACAGGGACCCACGAGCAGTACTTC	CASSPAGTGTHEQYF
TRBV28	once	15	TRBD1	TRBJ2-1	TGTGCCAGCGGAAAAACCGGGACAGGGGGAAATGAGCAGTTCTTC	CASGKTGTGGNEQFF
TRBV28	.	15	.	TRBJ1-2	TGTGCCAGCAGTTTTAACAGGGAAGGGGGCTATGGCTACACCTTC	CASSFNREGGYGYTF
TRBV7-9	.	13	.	TRBJ1-2	TGTGCCAGCAGCGGCCTTCTGGACTATGGCTACACCTTC	CASSGLLDYGYTF
TRBV6-1	.	14	TRBD1	TRBJ2-3	TGTGCCAGCAGTGAAGGGACAGGGGCAGATACGCAGTATTTT	CASSEGTGADTQYF
TRBV30	.	13	.	TRBJ1-1	TGTGCCTGGAGTACGACAGGGAACACTGAAGCTTTCTTT	CAWSTTGNTEAFF
TRBV7-8	.	11	.	TRBJ2-1	TGTGCCAGCAGCTTCCAAGGTGAGCAGTTCTTC	CASSFQGEQFF
TRBV7-8	few	13	.	TRBJ2-1	TGTGCCAGCAGCTTTAACAGGGCCAATGAGCAGTTCTTC	CASSFNRANEQFF
TRBV29-1	.	14	TRBD1	TRBJ1-1	TGCAGCGTCCACTGGACAGGGGTGAACACTGAAGCTTTCTTT	CSVHWTGVNTEAFF
TRBV7-8	.	15	.	TRBJ1-1	TGTGCCAGCAGCTTGAACGGACAGATGAACACTGAAGCTTTCTTT	CASSLNGQMNTEAFF
TRBV19	once	16	.	TRBJ2-7	TGTGCCAGTAGTTACCGTTTCTCTTTGTTAATCTACGAGCAGTACTTC	CASSYRFSLLIYEQYF
TRBV7-9	.	13	.	TRBJ1-6	TGTGCCAGCTCTGGCTCCTATAATTCACCCCTCCACTTT	CASSGSYNSPLHF
TRBV5-1	.	13	.	TRBJ1-1	TGCGCCAGCAGCTCCAGCTTCAACACTGAAGCTTTCTTT	CASSSSFNTEAFF
TRBV9	.	16	.	TRBJ1-1	TGTGCCAGCAGCGTAGGGTTTGGAGGGAGGAGCACTGAAGCTTTCTTT	CASSVGFGGRSTEAFF
TRBV5-1	.	15	.	TRBJ2-1	TGCGCCAGCAGCCGGGACTCCGGCTCCTACAATGAGCAGTTCTTC	CASSRDSGSYNEQFF
TRBV18	.	15	.	TRBJ1-3	TGTGCCAGCTCAGCGGACAGCGTTCGTGGAAACACCATATATTTT	CASSADSVRGNTIYF
TRBV19	once	15	.	TRBJ2-2	TGTGCCAGTAGTATTCAGGGGGGGAGGACCGGGGAGCTGTTTTTT	CASSIQGGRTGELFF
TRBV19	.	14	TRBD1	TRBJ2-3	TGTGCCAGTAGTAACGGACAGGGATCAGATACGCAGTATTTT	CASSNGQGSDTQYF
TRBV7-2	.	16	.	TRBJ1-1	TGTGCCAGCAGACCGACCCCCAGCCGGGGTAACACTGAAGCTTTCTTT	CASRPTPSRGNTEAFF
TRBV30	.	14	TRBD2	TRBJ2-7	TGTGCCTGGAGTCGTAGCGGGCTCTCCTACGAGCAGTACTTC	CAWSRSGLSYEQYF
TRBV30	.	12	TRBD1	TRBJ1-1	TGTGCCTGGGACCCGACAGGGACTGAAGCTTTCTTT	CAWDPTGTEAFF